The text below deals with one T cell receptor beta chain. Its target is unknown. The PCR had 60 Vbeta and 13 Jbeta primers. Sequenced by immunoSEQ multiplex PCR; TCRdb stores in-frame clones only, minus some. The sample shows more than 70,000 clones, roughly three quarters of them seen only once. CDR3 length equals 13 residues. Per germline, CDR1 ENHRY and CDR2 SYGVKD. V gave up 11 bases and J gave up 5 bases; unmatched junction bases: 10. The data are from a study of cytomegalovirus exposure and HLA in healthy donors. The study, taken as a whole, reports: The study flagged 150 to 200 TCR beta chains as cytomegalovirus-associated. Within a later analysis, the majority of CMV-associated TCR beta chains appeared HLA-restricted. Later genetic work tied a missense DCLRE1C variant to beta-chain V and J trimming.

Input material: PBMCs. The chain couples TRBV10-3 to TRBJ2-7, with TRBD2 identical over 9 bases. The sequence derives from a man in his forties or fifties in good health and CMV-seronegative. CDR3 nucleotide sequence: TGTGCCGTGGGCGGGGGGGCCAGCGACGAGCAGTACTTC. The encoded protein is CAVGGGASDEQYF.